Listed below are T cell receptor beta chains from one sample, sequenced in a study of Ad26.COV2.S vaccination and SARS-CoV-2 variants. This table comes from immunoSEQ multiplex PCR, and its TCRdb copy is limited to in-frame clones, with some not included. The sample has more than 300,000 clones, 86% seen once. This material consisted of peripheral blood, taken in a trial of Ad26.COV2.S vaccine versus placebo. The receptors here all came from a person between 18 and 59 years old who received the Ad26.COV2.S COVID-19 vaccine or a placebo. The CDR3 runs from the conserved cysteine through the conserved F or W. Each record gives: D gene, clone size, J gene, V gene, CDR3 protein, CDR3 DNA. D genes are given only for firm matches. Clone size is not always given. Where it is, it says once, few, many or a class for expanded clones.

D: .
size: .
J: TRBJ2-5
V: TRBV2
CDR3: CASSEDSPRETQYF
DNA: TGTGCCAGCAGTGAGGACTCCCCGAGGGAGACCCAGTACTTC

D: .
size: .
J: TRBJ2-3
V: TRBV6-5
CDR3: CASSILATSTDTQYF
DNA: TGTGCCAGCAGTATTCTAGCGACTAGCACAGATACGCAGTATTTT

D: TRBD1
size: once
J: TRBJ2-1
V: TRBV19
CDR3: CASRDRVVNEQFF
DNA: TGTGCCAGTAGGGACAGGGTGGTGAATGAGCAGTTCTTC

D: TRBD1
size: once
J: TRBJ2-7
V: TRBV5-4
CDR3: CASKRGQEIPYEQYF
DNA: TGTGCCAGCAAACGGGGACAGGAGATACCTTACGAGCAGTACTTC

D: .
size: .
J: TRBJ2-3
V: TRBV5-1
CDR3: CASSFVGTTDTQYF
DNA: TGCGCCAGCAGCTTCGTTGGGACGACAGATACGCAGTATTTT

D: .
size: .
J: TRBJ1-2
V: TRBV12-3/TRBV12-4
CDR3: CASSLGDFYGYTF
DNA: TGTGCCAGCAGTTTAGGGGACTTCTATGGCTACACCTTC

D: .
size: .
J: TRBJ2-5
V: TRBV7-9
CDR3: CASSPLDQETQYF
DNA: TGTGCCAGCAGCCCTCTGGACCAAGAGACCCAGTACTTC

D: TRBD2
size: .
J: TRBJ2-5
V: TRBV7-2
CDR3: CASSFRLAVETQYF
DNA: TGTGCCAGCAGCTTTAGACTAGCGGTGGAGACCCAGTACTTC

D: .
size: .
J: TRBJ1-6
V: TRBV11-2
CDR3: CASSPPVGLYNSPLHF
DNA: TGTGCCAGCAGCCCCCCCGTGGGGCTCTATAATTCACCCCTCCACTTT

D: .
size: .
J: TRBJ2-3
V: TRBV2
CDR3: CASLPRGSTTDTQYF
DNA: TGTGCCAGCTTACCCCGGGGCTCCACCACAGATACGCAGTATTTT

D: .
size: .
J: TRBJ1-1
V: TRBV12-3/TRBV12-4
CDR3: CASSLTQTFF
DNA: TGTGCCAGCAGTTTGACTCAAACTTTCTTT

D: TRBD2
size: .
J: TRBJ2-5
V: TRBV19
CDR3: CASSLAGGLQETQYF
DNA: TGTGCCAGTAGTCTAGCGGGGGGGCTTCAAGAGACCCAGTACTTC

D: .
size: once
J: TRBJ2-2
V: TRBV4-1
CDR3: CASSLGYRNTRNTGELFF
DNA: TGCGCCAGCAGCCTTGGTTATAGGAACACTAGGAACACCGGGGAGCTGTTTTTT

D: TRBD1
size: few
J: TRBJ1-2
V: TRBV5-1
CDR3: CASSPGTASRNYGYTF
DNA: TGCGCCAGCAGCCCCGGGACAGCCTCCAGAAACTATGGCTACACCTTC

D: .
size: .
J: TRBJ1-5
V: TRBV6-5
CDR3: CATKGVQGSNQPQHF
DNA: TGTGCCACCAAAGGGGTACAGGGTAGCAATCAGCCCCAGCATTTT

D: .
size: .
J: TRBJ1-2
V: TRBV3-1/TRBV3-2
CDR3: CASSQDGMYYGYTF
DNA: TGTGCCAGCAGCCAAGATGGTATGTACTATGGCTACACCTTC

D: TRBD2
size: .
J: TRBJ2-7
V: TRBV5-1
CDR3: CASSLGYLAGGYEQYF
DNA: TGCGCCAGCAGCTTGGGGTATTTAGCGGGGGGCTACGAGCAGTACTTC

D: TRBD2
size: .
J: TRBJ2-3
V: TRBV5-5
CDR3: CASSLVSGGATDTQYF
DNA: TGTGCCAGCAGCTTGGTTAGCGGGGGGGCCACAGATACGCAGTATTTT